The rows below give T cell receptor beta chains drawn from one sample of a study of regulatory T cells in long-lasting Graves disease. TCRdb used MiXCR to reprocess the multiplex PCR reads, holding one entry per CDR3 protein. The sample has 450,000 to 600,000 distinct CDR3 sequences; about 14% are singletons. The sample also formed part of further work on T cells in Graves' hyperthyroidism and ophthalmopathy.

This sample comprised peripheral blood mononuclear cells (PBMCs), obtained at new diagnosis, from a patient treated with antithyroid drugs. These receptors came from a man aged 30-40 years with Graves disease. Both conserved end residues are part of each CDR3.

TRBJ1-2 | TRBV20-1 | CSARRDGGDGYTF
TRBJ1-1 | TRBV4-1 | CASSQTGLEEAFF
TRBJ2-1 | TRBV11-1 | CASSLIPVASEQFF
TRBJ2-1 | TRBV7-9 | CASTPSGSDRGQYNEQFF
TRBJ2-7 | TRBV20-1 | CSARGGLAVPYEQYF
TRBJ2-3 | TRBV4-1 | CASSFRGASGRGDTQYF
TRBJ2-1 | TRBV7-9 | CASSSPLEDEQFF
TRBJ2-2 | TRBV10-3 | CAISVGTNTGELFF
TRBJ1-2 | TRBV19 | CASSGIGGGYTF
TRBJ1-5 | TRBV15 | CATSRRGPGQPQHF
TRBJ2-7 | TRBV5-1 | CASSWGSGSGYEQYF
TRBJ2-5 | TRBV11-3 | CASRTPVFPLQETQYF
TRBJ2-7 | TRBV24-1 | CATSAGEREESEQYF
TRBJ2-7 | TRBV12-3/TRBV12-4 | CASSLTTSGSFEQYF
TRBJ2-7 | TRBV27 | CASSRRDVSYEQYF
TRBJ2-1 | TRBV19 | CASSRTSEQFF
TRBJ1-2 | TRBV6-2/TRBV6-3 | CASKRDGGVAGYTF
TRBJ2-1 | TRBV10-3 | CAIGDNEQFF
TRBJ2-1 | TRBV5-4 | CASSQGSSYNEQFF
TRBJ2-1 | TRBV12-3/TRBV12-4 | CASSSPLVGYNEQFF
TRBJ1-1 | TRBV7-3 | CASSLTGTGVAEAFF
TRBJ1-1 | TRBV27 | CASRGLGENTEAFF
TRBJ2-3 | TRBV4-1 | CASSPQGGSTDTQYF
TRBJ2-3 | TRBV20-1 | CSAAGGRAYSTDTQYF
TRBJ1-2 | TRBV24-1 | CATGTPFVGYTF
TRBJ2-1 | TRBV11-3 | CASSPGQGAFNEQFF
TRBJ2-3 | TRBV5-1 | CASSLGTSGFTDTQYF
TRBJ2-3 | TRBV11-2 | CASSLDLRGPLDTQYF
TRBJ2-1 | TRBV15 | CATSRGGRSEQFF
TRBJ2-1 | TRBV7-9 | CASSLAGLREQFF
TRBJ2-3 | TRBV20-1 | CSARVAQWGDTQYF
TRBJ2-7 | TRBV30 | CAWSRPPGTYEQYF
TRBJ2-5 | TRBV5-1 | CASRRGVSEETQYF
TRBJ2-3 | TRBV12-5 | CASGWTDTQYF
TRBJ2-1 | TRBV6-1 | CATRGDMVPGPYNEQFF
NA | TRBV5-4 | CASSLERGLPEETQYF
TRBJ2-7 | TRBV20-1 | CSARLPSYEQYF
TRBJ2-1 | TRBV12-5 | CASGPKRAPYNEQFF
TRBJ1-6 | TRBV20-1 | CSARAYDRARNSPLHF
TRBJ2-1 | TRBV6-2/TRBV6-3 | CASSYRTASYNEQFF
TRBJ2-7 | TRBV20-1 | CSARPTDRVGYEQYF
TRBJ2-5 | TRBV10-3 | CASTQGSDETQYF
TRBJ1-1 | TRBV5-8 | CASSLPLRNTEAFF
TRBJ2-3 | TRBV24-1 | CATSDPGEPPDTQYF
TRBJ2-1 | TRBV10-3 | CAITPGQTHEQFF
TRBJ2-7 | TRBV20-1 | CSASMGGYEQYF
TRBJ2-7 | TRBV27 | CASRYRGEYEQYF
TRBJ2-1 | TRBV9 | CASTTSGGPLISPGNEQFF
TRBJ2-7 | TRBV24-1 | CATSDLPGGRSYEQYF
TRBJ2-2 | TRBV29-1 | CSVVTGNTGELFF
TRBJ1-1 | TRBV6-2/TRBV6-3 | CASSYSSKGTSEAFF
TRBJ2-7 | TRBV9 | CASSGTSYEQYF
TRBJ2-1 | TRBV28 | CASSKGGPNEQFF
TRBJ2-2 | TRBV4-2 | CASSYPGVANTGELFF
TRBJ2-1 | TRBV10-1 | CASSGSWGGGEQFF
TRBJ1-5 | TRBV5-1 | CASSLVAGPNQPQHF